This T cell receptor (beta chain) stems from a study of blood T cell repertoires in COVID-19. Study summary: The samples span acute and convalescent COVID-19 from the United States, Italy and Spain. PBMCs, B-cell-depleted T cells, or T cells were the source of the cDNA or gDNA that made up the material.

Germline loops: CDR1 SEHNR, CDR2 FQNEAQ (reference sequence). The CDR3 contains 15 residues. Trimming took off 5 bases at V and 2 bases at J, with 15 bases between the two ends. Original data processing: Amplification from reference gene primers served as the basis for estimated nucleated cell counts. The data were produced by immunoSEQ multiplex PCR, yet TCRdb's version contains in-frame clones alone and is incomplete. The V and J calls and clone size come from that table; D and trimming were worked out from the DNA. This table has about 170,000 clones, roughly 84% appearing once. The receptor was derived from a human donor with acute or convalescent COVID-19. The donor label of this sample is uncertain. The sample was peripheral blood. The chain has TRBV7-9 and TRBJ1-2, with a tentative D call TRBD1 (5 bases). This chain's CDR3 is CASSPNTGSNYGYTF. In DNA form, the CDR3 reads TGTGCCAGCAGCCCCAATACAGGTAGCAACTATGGCTACACCTTC.